Below are 16 T cell receptor beta chains sequenced from a single sample in a study of blood T cell repertoires in COVID-19. Data came from immunoSEQ multiplex PCR; TCRdb stores just in-frame clones and leaves some out. Among about 64,000 clones listed, around 90% were seen once. Sequenced input: peripheral blood. Every receptor here comes from a woman over 75 with active COVID-19.

The chain carries TRBV28 and TRBJ1-5; D may be TRBD1 (6 bases). The V end was cut by 6 bases, the J end by 7 bases, with 22 bases between. There are 16 residues in the CDR3. From germline, CDR1 is MDHEN and CDR2 SYDVKM. CDR3 in amino acids: CASSRPAGVGYQPQHF. CDR3 in DNA: TGTGCCAGCAGCCGGCCGGCAGGGGTCGGATACCAGCCCCAGCATTTT.

The chain has TRBV5-4 and TRBJ1-4; D perhaps matches TRBD1 (6 bases). The CDR3 consists of 14 residues. The V gene lost 0 bases and the J gene lost 8 bases, with 11 bases spanning the gap. Looked up from germline, CDR1 is SGHNT and CDR2 is YYREEE (reference sequence). The CDR3 sequence is CASSLDAGDEKLFF. Here the CDR3 DNA reads TGTGCCAGCAGCTTGGATGCAGGGGACGAAAAACTGTTTTTT.

The CDR3 DNA reads as TGTGCCTGGAGTGTCCCCTGGCCGGCGGAGCCGGAATATGGCTACACCTTC. Translation: CAWSVPWPAEPEYGYTF. The chain has TRBV30 and TRBJ1-2, with D unclear. The CDR3 is 17 amino acids. Trimming pared 0 bases from V and 5 bases from J, leaving 22 bases between. From germline, CDR1 is GTSNPN and CDR2 SVGIG (reference sequence).

The gene calls are TRBV6-1 and TRBJ1-5; D is unresolved. The CDR3 is made up of 15 amino acids. Per the germline V gene, CDR1 is MNHNS and CDR2 is SASEGT. The germline V and J ends were trimmed by 1 base and 5 bases, with 12 bases remaining between them. The CDR3 loop reads CASSEGADLHQPQHF. DNA for the CDR3: TGTGCCAGCAGTGAAGGCGCGGATCTTCATCAGCCCCAGCATTTT.

CDR3 in DNA: TGTGCCAGTAGTATAGGTCAGGACTATTCACCCCTCCACTTT. Protein product: CASSIGQDYSPLHF. This chain joins TRBV19 and TRBJ1-6; D gene unclear. CDR1 is LNHDA, CDR2 SQIVND, per germline (reference sequence). Trimming took off 1 base at V and 8 bases at J, with 9 bases between the two ends. The length of the CDR3 is 14 residues.

The chain carries TRBV2 and TRBJ2-2; TRBD1 aligns across 7 bases. Germline loops: CDR1 SNHLY, CDR2 FYNNEI. The J segment lost 5 bases and the V segment lost 11 bases, leaving 8 bases of the junction unmatched. The CDR3 is made up of 13 amino acids. The CDR3 spells CAGRQGRTGELFF. The CDR3 region has the DNA TGTGCCGGAAGACAGGGAAGGACCGGGGAGCTGTTTTTT.

The chain has TRBV7-9 and TRBJ2-3; TRBD2 aligns across 14 bases. Germline loops: CDR1 SEHNR, CDR2 FQNEAQ (reference sequence). V lost 5 bases and J lost 1; bases outside the gene matches: 5. The CDR3 spans 17 residues. This CDR3 is CASSLGTSGSGTDTQYF. In DNA, the CDR3 is TGTGCCAGCAGCCTCGGGACTAGCGGGAGCGGCACAGATACGCAGTATTTT.

This chain links TRBV25-1 with TRBJ2-7; 8 nucleotides agree with TRBD1. Trimming took 7 bases from V and 7 from J; bases not matched to a gene: 12. CDR1 is MGHDK and CDR2 is SYGVNS in the germline V gene. The CDR3 runs 14 residues. This chain's CDR3 is CASTRTGSLQEQYF. The DNA for the CDR3 is TGTGCCAGCACCCGGACAGGGTCGCTTCAAGAGCAGTACTTC.

The V and J genes are TRBV4-2 and TRBJ2-3; TRBD2 matches at 9 bases. Germline V gives CDR1 LGHNA, CDR2 YNFKEQ. J lost 2 bases, V lost 3 bases, and 3 bases had no gene match. This CDR3 comprises 15 residues. CDR3: CASSQREGNTDTQYF. The DNA of the CDR3 is TGTGCCAGCAGCCAGCGGGAGGGAAACACAGATACGCAGTATTTT.

This chain connects TRBV5-1 to TRBJ2-5, with D possibly being TRBD1 (6 bases). CDR3 size: 13 residues. Germline V gene data show CDR1 as SGHRS and CDR2 as YFSETQ. V lost 4 bases, J lost 2 bases, and 9 bases lay in between. CDR3 coding DNA: TGCGCCAGCAGCGAACAGGGTCAAGAGACCCAGTACTTC. This encodes CASSEQGQETQYF.

The chain links TRBV29-1 to TRBJ2-7; 8 bases are shared with TRBD1. This CDR3 is built from 14 residues. Trimming at V came to 3 bases and at J to 5 bases, leaving 9 bases not matched to a gene. Germline-derived CDR1 and CDR2 are SQVTM and ANQGSEA. CDR3 coding DNA: TGCAGCGTTGACTCTACCCAGGGGGCAGACGAGCAGTACTTC. Amino acids: CSVDSTQGADEQYF.

V and J are TRBV5-1 and TRBJ2-1; 11 positions agree with TRBD1. The CDR3 has 15 residues. Germline lookup yields CDR1 SGHRS and CDR2 YFSETQ. V shed 5 bases and J 4 bases; nucleotides not matched to a gene: 5. CDR3: CASRPGQGVYNEQFF. The CDR3 DNA is TGCGCCAGCAGACCGGGACAGGGGGTATACAATGAGCAGTTCTTC.

Note on this clone: One junction end does not reproduce the germline sequence, and a read error may be involved. The J gene is TRBJ2-1, the V gene TRBV7-7, with D perhaps matching TRBD2 (5 bases). The CDR3 totals 14 residues. Germline V lookup: CDR1 SSHAT, CDR2 FNYEAQ (reference sequence). The CDR3 sequence: CASSLDPTSNEQFF. The CDR3 region has the DNA TGTGCTAGCAGCTTAGACCCCACTAGCAATGAGCAGTTCTTC.

The chain uses TRBV9 and TRBJ1-1; D might be TRBD1 (6 bases). CDR3 size: 11 residues. V shed 2 bases and J shed 12 bases, with 11 bases lying between them. Germline V CDR1 and CDR2: SGDLS, YYNGEE. CDR3 residues: CASSVAGVTFF. Here the CDR3 DNA reads TGTGCCAGCAGCGTGGCAGGGGTAACTTTCTTT.

The chain employs TRBV28 and TRBJ1-4; D unresolved. This CDR3 comprises 13 residues. Trimming removed 5 bases at V and 0 bases at J, with 4 bases between. Per germline, CDR1 MDHEN and CDR2 SYDVKM. The CDR3 is CASSPSTNEKLFF. For the CDR3, the DNA is TGTGCCAGCAGTCCCTCAACTAATGAAAAACTGTTTTTT.

The rearrangement uses TRBV20-1 and TRBJ2-7; 9 bases fit TRBD2. Germline trimming cut 3 bases from V and 0 bases from J; bases unmatched to any gene: 9. Germline assignment: CDR1 DFQATT and CDR2 SNEGSKA (reference sequence). This CDR3 is 16 amino acids long. The CDR3 nucleotides are TGCAGTGCTAGTGCTCCCGGGACTAGCACCTCCTACGAGCAGTACGTC. This encodes CSASAPGTSTSYEQYV.